Shown below are 10 T cell receptor beta chains from a single sample sequenced in a study of blood T cells in healthy people across ages. Through a sample-barcoded 5' primer and a J-beta primer mix, a second PCR was run for about 6 to 11 cycles. TCRdb independently ran MiXCR on the 5' RACE reads; one entry per CDR3 protein. The sample includes fewer than 650,000 distinct CDR3 sequences, about 26% of them seen just once. These data were also filed under a second study, of T cells of mothers and their children.

Sequencing input: blood. The origin of the receptors is a boy aged 2 to 9 in good health.

This clonotype was detected a few times. J is TRBJ2-1 and V is TRBV12-3 or TRBV12-4; a weak D match, TRBD1 (5 bases). This CDR3 is built from 17 residues. Trimming took 5 bases from V and 0 from J, leaving 17 bases between them. CDR3 in DNA: TGTGCCAGCAGTCCGGATAATTGGACACGCTCCTACAATGAGCAGTTCTTC. This gives the protein CASSPDNWTRSYNEQFF.

The rearrangement uses TRBV19 and TRBJ2-1, with D tentatively TRBD2 (6 bases). CDR3 length: 14 amino acids. Germline V gives CDR1 LNHDA, CDR2 SQIVND (reference sequence). V was shortened by 6 bases and J by 6 bases, with 15 bases between the two germline ends. In DNA form, the CDR3 reads TGTGCCAGTAGCCAGGGACTCGATGGCAATGAGCAGTTCTTC. Its protein is CASSQGLDGNEQFF.

A few counts support this clonotype. The genes are TRBV7-9 and TRBJ1-1; D remains unclear. The CDR3 has 17 residues. V lost 5 bases and J lost 3, with 22 bases in between. Germline loops: CDR1 SEHNR, CDR2 FQNEAQ (reference sequence). The CDR3 spells CASSQPDKEARDTEAFF. CDR3 coding DNA: TGTGCCAGCAGCCAACCAGACAAGGAGGCAAGGGACACTGAAGCTTTCTTT.

V usage is TRBV27 and J usage is TRBJ2-5; TRBD2 might be the D (5 bases). The germline V and J ends were trimmed by 4 bases and 5 bases, with 14 bases remaining between them. This CDR3 comprises 14 residues. CDR1 is MNHEY, CDR2 SMNVEV, per germline (reference sequence). The CDR3 sequence: CASSYLPGGETQYF. The CDR3 DNA follows: TGTGCCAGCAGTTACTTGCCCGGCGGGGAGACCCAGTACTTC.

This clonotype was seen more than once but under ten times. The chain links TRBV24-1 to TRBJ2-4; no reliable D call. CDR1 KGHDR and CDR2 SFDVKD come from the germline V gene. The CDR3 runs to 9 residues. Here the CDR3 reads CGILVIQYF. CDR3 coding DNA: TGTGGAATTCTCGTCATTCAGTACTTC.

CDR3 sequence: CASRSSGGNTEAFF. The CDR3 DNA reads TGTGCCAGCAGATCCTCGGGGGGGAACACTGAAGCTTTCTTT. The J gene is TRBJ1-1, the V gene TRBV6-2 or TRBV6-3, with D tentatively TRBD1 (5 bases). This CDR3 has 14 residues. Germline values: CDR1 MNHEY, CDR2 SVGEGT. The V end lost 6 bases, the J end lost 1 base, and 12 bases lay between the germline ends.

The CDR3 DNA sequence: TGTGCCAGCAGTTTATCGCGGACAGGTAGCTCCTACAATGAGCAGTTCTTC. Amino acid sequence: CASSLSRTGSSYNEQFF. V gene TRBV27 combines with J gene TRBJ2-1; 7 bases agree with TRBD1. Germline V gene data show CDR1 as MNHEY and CDR2 as SMNVEV (reference sequence). Losses at the gene ends were 0 bases for V and 0 bases for J; bases not matched to a gene: 5. The CDR3 has 17 residues.

This clonotype was observed a few times. Here the CDR3 DNA reads TGTGCCAGCAGTTTCGGGACCCCCGGGACCCAGTACTTC. This codes for CASSFGTPGTQYF. The rearrangement uses TRBV12-3 or TRBV12-4 and TRBJ2-5; D possibly matches TRBD1 or TRBD2 (5 bases each). Trimming removed 3 bases at V and 7 bases at J, with 12 bases between. This CDR3 is built from 13 residues.

The chain links TRBV7-9 to TRBJ2-7; no firm D call. The germline V and J ends were trimmed by 5 bases and 3 bases, with 14 bases remaining between them. This CDR3 has 14 residues. CDR1 SEHNR and CDR2 FQNEAQ come from the germline V gene (reference sequence). The CDR3 is CASSPLMGSYEQYF. The CDR3, as DNA: TGTGCCAGCAGCCCACTTATGGGAAGCTACGAGCAGTACTTC.

The CDR3 here is CSALPPSGVGDSNTGELFF. CDR3 DNA: TGCAGTGCTCTCCCTCCGTCAGGGGTTGGGGATTCGAACACCGGGGAGCTGTTTTTT. The rearrangement links TRBV20-1 to TRBJ2-2; D might be TRBD1 (6 bases). The CDR3 covers 19 residues. V shed 5 bases and J shed 0 bases, with 25 bases lying between them. In germline, CDR1 is DFQATT, CDR2 SNEGSKA (reference sequence).